This T cell receptor (beta chain) comes out of a study of shared clonotypes between healthy human individuals. Generated by immunoSEQ multiplex PCR, the TCRdb table keeps only in-frame clones and is missing some. The repertoire includes some 120,000 clones, around 68% of them detected once, and 24% sits in the top ten. Findings and caveats of the study: Memory subsets generally showed lower estimated richness than naive subsets.

The donors, all of them Caucasian adults, lived in Nashville, Tennessee. The ends were cut back, 1 base at V and 9 bases at J, with 13 bases in the middle. The length of the CDR3 is 14 residues. Germline V gives CDR1 SGHVS, CDR2 FQNEAQ. This clone was seen many times. Antigen unknown. This TCR was sampled from a woman aged 25-40 years in good health. The chain couples TRBV7-8 to TRBJ2-1; D remains ambiguous. Sample: memory CD8+ T cells sorted from blood. Subset indicated: CD45RO+ cells pooled with CCR7-negative TemRA cells. The CDR3 DNA follows: TGTGCCAGCAGCTTAGTTCCCGAATCGGGTGAGCAGTTCTTC. This encodes CASSLVPESGEQFF.